The clone carrying this T cell receptor (beta chain) was detected only once. Its antigen is not known. The record originates from a study of vaccination effects on CD4 cells after COVID-19. Study-wide results and caveats: There were few convalescent patients in the study and no early post-infection timepoints.

Viral peptide pools were used in the ViraFEST assay to expand antigen-specific CD4+ T cells, and sequencing came afterward. CD4+ T cell isolation took place after 10 days of culture. None of the vaccinated had previously contracted SARS-CoV-2, and their nucleocapsid antibodies tested negative. Peptides at roughly 9.2 ug/ml and IL-2 at 10 IU/ml were added to some 2 million PBMC per well. IL-2 medium supplanted half the medium on days 3 and 7. In germline, CDR1 is MNHEY, CDR2 SVGAGI. The CDR3 has 15 residues. The ends were cut back, 6 bases at V and 0 bases at J, with 9 bases in the middle. Clones were read by immunoSEQ multiplex PCR, and TCRdb kept only the in-frame ones, dropping some. The table lists around 66,000 clones, roughly 76% of them singletons.

The sequencing used CD4+ T cells from PBMCs cultured with HCoV-OC43 spike peptides, collected before COVID-19 vaccination. Subset defined: HCoV-OC43 spike overlapping peptide pool stimulation. This clonotype was obtained from a human donor who received a COVID-19 vaccine. The J gene is TRBJ2-6, the V gene TRBV6-5; D ambiguous. The CDR3 DNA follows: TGTGCCAGCAGCCTGCTGCCCTCTGGGGCCAACGTCCTGACTTTC. It is translated as CASSLLPSGANVLTF.